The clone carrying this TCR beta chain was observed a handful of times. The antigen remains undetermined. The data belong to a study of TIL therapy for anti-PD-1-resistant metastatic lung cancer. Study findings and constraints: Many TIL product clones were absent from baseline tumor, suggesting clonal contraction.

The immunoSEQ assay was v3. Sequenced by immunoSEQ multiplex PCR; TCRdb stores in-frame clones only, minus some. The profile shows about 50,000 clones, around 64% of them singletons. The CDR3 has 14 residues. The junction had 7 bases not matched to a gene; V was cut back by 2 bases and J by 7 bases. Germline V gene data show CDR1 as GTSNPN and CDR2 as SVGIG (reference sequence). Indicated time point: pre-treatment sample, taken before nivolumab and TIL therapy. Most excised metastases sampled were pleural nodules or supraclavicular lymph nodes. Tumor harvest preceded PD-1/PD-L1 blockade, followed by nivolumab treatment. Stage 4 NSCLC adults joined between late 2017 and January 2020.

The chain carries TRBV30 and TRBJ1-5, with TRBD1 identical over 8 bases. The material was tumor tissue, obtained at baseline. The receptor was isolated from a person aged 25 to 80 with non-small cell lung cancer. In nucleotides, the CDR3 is TGTGCCTGGAGTCCCAACAGGGGGGACCAGCCCCAGCATTTT. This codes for CAWSPNRGDQPQHF.